The rows below give T cell receptor beta chains drawn from one sample of a study of CD8 T cells in ankylosing spondylitis. TCRdb reanalysed the 5' RACE reads using MiXCR and keeps one entry per CDR3 protein. The sample holds some 800,000 distinct CDR3 sequences, about an eighth seen once. The sample comprised blood, either unsorted or a sorted T cell fraction (not recorded which). Source of these receptors: a male donor with ankylosing spondylitis. Each CDR3 is given with its conserved first and last residue. Each record gives: clone size, D gene, V gene, J gene, CDR3 protein, CDR3 DNA. A D gene is named only where the DNA matches it firmly. A row's size may be missing; if present it is once, few, many or a size class.

>few|-|TRBV9|TRBJ2-3
CASSPAPSTDTQYF
TGTGCCAGCAGCCCGGCCCCTAGCACAGATACGCAGTATTTT
>many|-|TRBV29-1|TRBJ2-1
CSHLAAYNEQFF
TGCAGCCACCTAGCCGCCTACAATGAGCAGTTCTTC
>many|-|TRBV7-2|TRBJ2-3
CASSPGTFHTQYF
TGTGCCAGCAGCCCTGGGACTTTTCATACGCAGTATTTT
>-|TRBD1|TRBV7-2|TRBJ1-2
CASSLQGATYGYTF
TGTGCCAGCAGCCTACAGGGGGCGACCTATGGCTACACCTTC
>-|-|TRBV10-3|TRBJ1-1
CAIRQMNTEAFF
TGTGCCATCCGACAGATGAACACTGAAGCTTTCTTT
>few|-|TRBV28|TRBJ1-1
CASSFRGGEAFF
TGTGCCAGCAGTTTCCGGGGGGGCGAAGCTTTCTTT
>few|TRBD2|TRBV7-2|TRBJ2-1
CASSLGYIAGSSYNEQFF
TGTGCCAGCAGCTTAGGCTATATAGCGGGGAGCTCCTACAATGAGCAGTTCTTC
>few|-|TRBV3-1|TRBJ2-3
CASSQASSTDTQYF
TGTGCCAGCAGCCAAGCCTCTAGCACAGATACGCAGTATTTT
>few|-|TRBV9|TRBJ2-2
CASSAYDPRTGELFF
TGTGCCAGCAGCGCTTACGACCCGAGGACCGGGGAGCTGTTTTTT
>-|-|TRBV5-1|TRBJ1-6
CASSLRAETPLHF
TGCGCCAGCAGCTTGAGAGCAGAGACACCCCTCCACTTT
>few|TRBD1|TRBV5-4|TRBJ1-1
CASSQPGTGTTEAFF
TGTGCCAGCAGCCAGCCAGGGACAGGGACCACTGAAGCTTTCTTT
>few|-|TRBV11-3|TRBJ2-1
CATSSSSYNEQFF
TGTGCCACCTCGTCTAGCTCCTACAATGAGCAGTTCTTC
>-|-|TRBV6-5|TRBJ2-3
CASSYSGASDTQYF
TGTGCCAGCAGTTACTCGGGGGCCTCAGATACGCAGTATTTT
>many|-|TRBV29-1|TRBJ1-1
CSVVYLSMKNTEAFF
TGCAGCGTTGTCTACCTGAGCATGAAGAACACTGAAGCTTTCTTT
>few|-|TRBV2|TRBJ1-1
CASSEEGMNTEAFF
TGTGCCAGCAGTGAAGAGGGGATGAACACTGAAGCTTTCTTT
>few|-|TRBV18|TRBJ1-6
CASSRTHQGTFGSPLHF
TGTGCCAGCTCACGTACGCATCAGGGGACCTTCGGTTCACCCCTCCACTTT
>-|TRBD2|TRBV20-1|TRBJ2-1
CSARLLGRANNEQFF
TGCAGTGCCCGCCTGTTGGGGAGGGCTAACAATGAGCAGTTCTTC
>-|TRBD1|TRBV20-1|TRBJ1-1
CSARDQGVLSTEAFF
TGCAGTGCTAGAGATCAGGGGGTGCTCAGCACTGAAGCTTTCTTT
>-|TRBD2|TRBV7-9|TRBJ2-7
CASSQAGHDEQYF
TGTGCCAGCAGCCAAGCGGGGCACGACGAGCAGTACTTC
>-|-|TRBV20-1|TRBJ2-7
CSAWRVSSYEQYF
TGCAGTGCATGGCGGGTGAGCTCCTACGAGCAGTACTTC
>-|TRBD1|TRBV5-4|TRBJ1-6
CASSRDRGPGGTPLHF
TGTGCCAGCAGCCGGGACAGGGGGCCCGGCGGTACACCCCTCCACTTC
>few|-|TRBV5-6|TRBJ2-6
CASSLAGSGGANVLTF
TGTGCCAGCAGCTTGGCCGGTTCGGGGGGGGCCAACGTCCTGACTTTC
>few|-|TRBV27|TRBJ1-1
CASSLSWGTVWEAFF
TGTGCCAGCAGTTTATCGTGGGGCACGGTCTGGGAAGCTTTCTTT
>many|-|TRBV20-1|TRBJ1-5
CSATQGYSNQPQHF
TGCAGTGCTACCCAGGGTTATAGCAATCAGCCCCAGCATTTT
>-|-|TRBV7-2|TRBJ2-7
CASSFHVFREQYF
TGTGCCAGCAGCTTCCATGTGTTCCGGGAGCAGTACTTC
>-|-|TRBV25-1|TRBJ2-5
CASSEWAGRETQYF
TGTGCCAGCAGTGAATGGGCAGGCAGAGAGACCCAGTACTTC
>many|TRBD1|TRBV29-1|TRBJ2-2
CSVVIPGQGATGELFF
TGCAGCGTTGTCATCCCGGGACAGGGGGCAACCGGGGAGCTGTTTTTT
>few|TRBD2|TRBV20-1|TRBJ2-3
CSARLFASGGTDTQYF
TGCAGTGCTAGACTCTTCGCTAGCGGGGGTACAGATACGCAGTATTTT